Listed here are 10 T cell receptor beta chains from one sample, sequenced in a study of T-cell reconstitution after alpha-beta-depleted transplantation in children. Unique molecular identifiers were built into the TCRbeta library. TCRdb recomputed calls from the PCR reads with MiXCR, one row per CDR3 protein. The data contain a few hundred thousand distinct CDR3 sequences, 10% to 15% of them singletons. Sequencing used PBMCs, obtained from the stem cell graft. These receptors originate from a human donor who donated a stem cell graft to a child with Fanconi anemia.

V usage is TRBV29-1 and J usage is TRBJ1-1, with D unresolved. V dropped 1 base and J dropped 1 base, with 7 bases sitting between them. This CDR3 contains 13 residues. CDR1 and CDR2 (germline): SQVTM, ANQGSEA. CDR3 region: CSVEGQQNTEAFF. The CDR3 bases are TGCAGCGTTGAAGGCCAGCAGAACACTGAAGCTTTCTTT.

This clonotype was seen only a few times. The CDR3 DNA reads as TGTGCCAGCAGCGATAACCGCTCTGGGGCCAACGTCCTGACTTTC. Its protein is CASSDNRSGANVLTF. The chain is built from TRBV7-9 and TRBJ2-6; no clear D gene. Deletions cut 5 bases from V and 0 bases from J, with 8 bases between. The CDR3 length is 15 residues. Germline V lookup: CDR1 SEHNR, CDR2 FQNEAQ (reference sequence).

V usage is TRBV2 and J usage is TRBJ2-5; no clear D gene. Germline loops: CDR1 SNHLY, CDR2 FYNNEI. The CDR3 totals 12 residues. The V and J ends lost 9 bases and 2 bases respectively, with 10 bases between them. The CDR3 DNA is TGTGCCAGTACTGATCTACAAGAGACCCAGTACTTC. Its protein product is CASTDLQETQYF. Filled out from reference TRBV2 and TRBJ2-5, the complete variable domain reads EPEVTQTPSHQVTQMGQEVILRCVPISNHLYFYWYRQILGQKVEFLVSFYNNEISEKSEIFDDQFSVERPDGSNFTLKIRSTKLEDSAMYFCASTDLQETQYFGPGTRLLVL.

Ten or more counts support this clonotype. The genes are TRBV4-2 and TRBJ1-2; D gene ambiguous. The CDR3 runs 14 residues. The V end was cut by 0 bases, the J end by 3 bases, with 8 bases between. CDR1 LGHNA and CDR2 YNFKEQ come from the germline V gene. In DNA form, the CDR3 reads TGTGCCAGCAGCCAAGAGTACGGAGACTATGGCTACACCTTC. Its translation: CASSQEYGDYGYTF.

This clonotype was observed a few times. The rearrangement links TRBV20-1 to TRBJ2-2; a possible D gene is TRBD1 (6 bases). CDR3 length equals 16 residues. V lost 1 base and J 0 bases, leaving 12 bases between the germline ends. Per the germline V gene, CDR1 is DFQATT and CDR2 is SNEGSKA (reference sequence). The DNA of the CDR3 is TGCAGTGCTAGAGGTACTTACAGGGCGAACACCGGGGAGCTGTTTTTT. Its protein is CSARGTYRANTGELFF.

The rearrangement links TRBV10-1 to TRBJ2-1, with a possible D match to TRBD1 (5 bases). V was shortened by 8 bases and J by 0 bases, with 8 bases between the two germline ends. CDR3 length: 13 amino acids. The germline CDR1 and CDR2 sequences are WNHNN and SYGVQD (reference sequence). CDR3 in DNA: TGCGCCAGCGACAGTTGCTCCTACAATGAGCAGTTCTTC. This encodes CASDSCSYNEQFF.

V usage is TRBV6-5 and J usage is TRBJ1-5; no reliable D call. Germline CDR1 is MNHEY and CDR2 is SVGAGI. CDR3 length: 12 residues. The V end was cut by 5 bases, the J end by 9 bases, with 11 bases between. CDR3 coding DNA: TGTGCCAGCAGTAACCCGAGAGGGCCCCAGCATTTT. Protein sequence: CASSNPRGPQHF.

This clonotype was detected ten times or more. J is TRBJ2-1 and V is TRBV20-1; 7 nucleotides line up with TRBD2. V was pared by 3 bases and J by 9 bases, with 8 bases of the junction left unmatched. CDR3 length: 13 amino acids. Per the germline V gene, CDR1 is DFQATT and CDR2 is SNEGSKA (reference sequence). This CDR3 reads CSARPPGRGEQFF. The DNA of the CDR3 is TGCAGTGCTAGGCCCCCGGGGAGGGGTGAGCAGTTCTTC.

The chain joins TRBV6-1 to TRBJ2-1; TRBD1 aligns across 8 bases. With 6 bases clipped from V and 9 bases from J, the junction kept 10 bases outside the gene matches. The germline gives CDR1 MNHNS, CDR2 SASEGT. There are 14 residues in the CDR3. CDR3 sequence: CASSGIQGATEQFF. The CDR3 DNA reads as TGTGCCAGCAGCGGGATCCAGGGGGCGACTGAGCAGTTCTTC.

The chain is built from TRBV20-1 and TRBJ1-2; tentative D call: TRBD1 (5 bases). CDR1 and CDR2 (germline): DFQATT, SNEGSKA (reference sequence). The V gene lost 3 bases and the J gene lost 7 bases, with 18 bases spanning the gap. The CDR3 is made up of 14 amino acids. As DNA, the CDR3 is TGCAGTGCTAGTAACGAAGCAGGGAACGCTGGCTACACCTTC. It yields the protein CSASNEAGNAGYTF.